This T cell receptor (beta chain) originates from a study of shared clonotypes between healthy human individuals. A CD45RA+ naive subset and a CD45RA-negative memory subset were split from CD4+ cells. Trimming cost V 5 bases and J 0 bases; bases outside gene matches: 5. Germline CDR1 is GTSNPN and CDR2 is SVGIG (reference sequence). This CDR3 has 16 amino acids. A single count supports this clone. Sorted-subset replicate PCR reactions contained roughly 190 ng DNA, corresponding to approximately 30,000 T cell genomes. TCRdb keeps only in-frame clones here, not all; method: immunoSEQ multiplex PCR. The sample comprises 2,500,000 or so clones, approximately 90% of which are singletons, and roughly 0.14% rests with the top ten.

This chain connects TRBV30 to TRBJ2-6; TRBD1 matches at 9 bases. Material: naive CD4+ T cells sorted from blood. Subset described: CD45RA+ positively selected. The sequence derives from a man aged 18 to 29 in good health. The CDR3 region is CAWWDRAGSGANVLTF. For the CDR3, the DNA is TGTGCCTGGTGGGACAGGGCAGGCTCTGGGGCCAACGTCCTGACTTTC.